The 27 T cell receptor beta chains presented below share a single source sample, sequenced in a study of CD8 T cells in ankylosing spondylitis. Via MiXCR, TCRdb re-called the 5' RACE reads, giving one row per CDR3 protein. The data show about 130,000 distinct CDR3 sequences, around 10% seen once. Sequencing was performed on blood, either unsorted or a sorted T cell fraction (not recorded which). These receptors were taken from a female donor with ankylosing spondylitis or in good health (not recorded which).

This clonotype was recorded at least ten times. The V call is TRBV12-3 or TRBV12-4, the J call TRBJ2-1, with D uncertain. Trimming took 2 bases from V and 8 from J, leaving 19 bases between them. This CDR3 has 16 amino acids. CDR3 in amino acids: CASSLTSSGSWHEQFF. The CDR3 DNA sequence: TGTGCCAGCAGTTTAACCAGCTCGGGTAGCTGGCATGAGCAGTTCTTC.

This clonotype occurred many times. V usage is TRBV3-1 and J usage is TRBJ1-5; 9 bases are a match to TRBD1. Germline V CDR1 and CDR2: LGHDT, YNNKEL (reference sequence). The CDR3 has 15 amino acids. V was clipped by 4 bases and J by 2 bases; unmatched bases: 3. The CDR3 spells CASSPGQGRNQPQHF. CDR3 sequence (DNA): TGTGCCAGCAGCCCCGGACAGGGGCGCAATCAGCCCCAGCATTTT.

This clonotype was found a few times. V usage is TRBV19 and J usage is TRBJ2-1; possible D gene TRBD1, 6 bases. The CDR3 is 15 amino acids. V was cut by 2 bases and J by 5 bases, with 13 bases left in between. Germline assignment: CDR1 LNHDA and CDR2 SQIVND (reference sequence). The CDR3 protein is CASSIRPQGHNEQFF. CDR3 sequence (DNA): TGTGCCAGTAGTATAAGGCCCCAGGGGCACAATGAGCAGTTCTTC.

This clonotype came up many times. The J gene is TRBJ2-5, the V gene TRBV7-3; D gene unclear. Germline values: CDR1 SGHTA, CDR2 FQGTGA. V lost 2 bases and J lost 5, with 15 bases in between. This CDR3 comprises 15 residues. This chain's CDR3 is CASSLESSRPETQYF. The CDR3 DNA is TGTGCCAGCAGCTTAGAATCGTCCCGTCCGGAGACCCAGTACTTC.

This clonotype was detected ten times or more. The chain couples TRBV29-1 to TRBJ1-1, with a weak D call TRBD1 (5 bases). Germline CDR1 is SQVTM and CDR2 is ANQGSEA. This CDR3 spans 12 amino acids. V was cut by 4 bases and J by 4 bases, with 10 bases left in between. The CDR3 sequence: CSVAHGATEAFF. The DNA of the CDR3 is TGCAGCGTTGCCCATGGGGCCACTGAAGCTTTCTTT. Based on the CDR3 plus reference TRBV29-1 and TRBJ1-1, the full variable domain is SAVISQKPSRDICQRGTSLTIQCQVDSQVTMMFWYRQQPGQSLTLIATANQGSEATYESGFVIDKFPISRPNLTFSTLTVSNMSPEDSSIYLCSVAHGATEAFFGQGTRLTVV.

The chain links TRBV2 to TRBJ2-5; TRBD2 matches at 11 bases. Germline loops: CDR1 SNHLY, CDR2 FYNNEI. V gave up 6 bases and J gave up 1 base; unmatched junction bases: 7. The CDR3 has 16 amino acids. This CDR3 is CASRTGTSGIQETQYF. The CDR3 region has the DNA TGTGCCAGCAGGACCGGGACTAGCGGTATCCAAGAGACCCAGTACTTC.

This clonotype occurred many times. The CDR3 DNA reads as TGTGCCAGCTCACCACCTCCGACGGCAGATACGCAGTATTTT. Translating it yields CASSPPPTADTQYF. The J gene is TRBJ2-3, the V gene TRBV18; D unclear. This CDR3 comprises 14 residues. Germline V lookup: CDR1 KGHSH, CDR2 LQKENI. Trimming shortened V by 0 bases and J by 4 bases, and 8 bases separated the two germline ends. Full variable domain (rest looked up from reference TRBV18 and TRBJ2-3): NAGVMQNPRHLVRRRGQEARLRCSPMKGHSHVYWYRQLPEEGLKFMVYLQKENIIDESGMPKERFSAEFPKEGPSILRIQQVVRGDSAAYFCASSPPPTADTQYFGPGTRLTVL.

This clonotype appeared many times. The chain is built from TRBV20-1 and TRBJ1-4; no firm D call. V lost 3 bases and J lost 0, with 14 bases in between. Germline CDR1 and CDR2: DFQATT and SNEGSKA (reference sequence). The CDR3 has 16 amino acids. The CDR3 loop reads CSASEGYRATNEKLFF. As DNA, the CDR3 is TGCAGTGCTAGTGAGGGTTATCGGGCAACTAATGAAAAACTGTTTTTT.

This clonotype was counted ten times or more. The chain couples TRBV20-1 to TRBJ1-1, with 8 bases identical to TRBD1. The CDR3 sequence is 11 residues long. J lost 12 bases, V lost 3 bases, and 6 bases had no gene match. The germline CDR1 and CDR2 sequences are DFQATT and SNEGSKA (reference sequence). This CDR3 is CSARKDRETFF. The CDR3 DNA is TGCAGTGCTAGGAAGGACAGGGAGACTTTCTTT.

The sample holds many counts of this clonotype. The chain carries TRBV7-9 and TRBJ2-7; D remains unclear. Germline assignment: CDR1 SEHNR and CDR2 FQNEAQ (reference sequence). Trimming stripped 0 bases from V and 4 bases from J, with 7 bases between. CDR3 length: 13 residues. The CDR3 nucleotides are TGTGCCAGCAGCTTAGCGACGCGGTACGAGCAGTACTTC. Its protein product is CASSLATRYEQYF.

There are many counts of this clonotype. The chain uses TRBV2 and TRBJ1-1; tentative D call: TRBD1 (6 bases). The germline V gene encodes CDR1 SNHLY and CDR2 FYNNEI. V gave up 6 bases and J gave up 1 base, with 12 bases separating them. This CDR3 is built from 14 residues. CDR3 sequence (DNA): TGTGCCAGCAGGAGGGACACCAGGAACACTGAAGCTTTCTTT. This codes for CASRRDTRNTEAFF.

This clonotype was observed at least ten times. CDR3 protein: CASMSQGTVRGYTF. The CDR3 DNA is TGTGCCAGCATGAGTCAGGGCACGGTTAGGGGCTACACCTTC. The V call is TRBV28, the J call TRBJ1-2, with D possibly TRBD1 on 5 matching bases. The germline V gene encodes CDR1 MDHEN and CDR2 SYDVKM. V lost 7 bases to trimming and J lost 8 bases, with 20 bases between them. The CDR3 extends over 14 amino acids.

This clonotype has a count of ten or more. The chain couples TRBV5-1 to TRBJ1-1; the D is unclear. Between the trimmed V and J ends, which lost 0 bases and 8 bases, there was a span of 14 bases. There are 14 residues in the CDR3. Germline-derived CDR1 and CDR2 are SGHRS and YFSETQ. The CDR3, as DNA: TGCGCCAGCAGCTTGGACCCCGTGGGGATAGAAGCTTTCTTT. It encodes CASSLDPVGIEAFF.

Ten or more counts support this clonotype. The chain recombines TRBV12-3 or TRBV12-4 with TRBJ2-7, with a possible D match to TRBD1 (6 bases). There are 13 residues in the CDR3. The V end lost 3 bases, the J end lost 2 bases, and 8 bases lay between the germline ends. The CDR3 nucleotides are TGTGCCAGCAGTTTTGGGACAACCTACGAGCAGTACTTC. It yields the protein CASSFGTTYEQYF.

Many counts were recorded for this clonotype. The chain has TRBV5-1 and TRBJ2-1, with TRBD2 matching over 7 bases. Germline CDR1 SGHRS, CDR2 YFSETQ. The CDR3 extends over 16 amino acids. With 1 base clipped from V and 4 bases from J, the junction kept 8 bases outside the gene matches. Here the CDR3 DNA reads TGCGCCAGCAGCTTGTATACTAGCGCTACTTACAATGAGCAGTTCTTC. Translated: CASSLYTSATYNEQFF.

This clonotype was found many times. The V and J genes are TRBV10-2 and TRBJ2-2; D call uncertain. CDR3 length equals 14 residues. Trimming stripped 2 bases from V and 6 bases from J, with 10 bases between. CDR1 is WSHSY and CDR2 is SAAADI in the germline V gene. CDR3 in DNA: TGCGCCAGCAGTGAGCCCCCCGGCCCCGGGGAGCTGTTTTTT. Residues: CASSEPPGPGELFF.

This clonotype was recorded many times. This chain uses TRBV18 with TRBJ1-5, with D possibly matching TRBD1 (6 bases). The V gene's germline CDR1 is KGHSH and CDR2 LQKENI. The length of the CDR3 is 14 residues. Trimming took 3 bases from V and 3 from J, leaving 9 bases between them. CDR3 residues: CASSPTGPNQPQHF. The DNA of the CDR3 is TGTGCCAGCTCACCTACAGGGCCCAATCAGCCCCAGCATTTT.

This clonotype has more than one count but fewer than ten. The V and J genes are TRBV6-2 or TRBV6-3 and TRBJ1-4; D not resolved. The V gene's germline CDR1 is MNHEY and CDR2 SVGEGT. Trimming removed 2 bases at V and 7 bases at J, with 14 bases between. The CDR3 spans 15 residues. Here the CDR3 reads CASSYGRKTSEKLFF. The CDR3 coding sequence is TGTGCCAGCAGTTACGGGAGGAAGACGAGTGAAAAACTGTTTTTT.

This clonotype was counted between two and nine times. The rearrangement links TRBV29-1 to TRBJ1-2; a weak D match, TRBD1 (6 bases). The ends were cut back, 7 bases at V and 7 bases at J, with 19 bases in the middle. The germline V gene has CDR1 SQVTM and CDR2 ANQGSEA. The CDR3 has 13 residues. For the CDR3, the DNA is TGCAGCGCTCAGACAGGTCATCAGGGTGGCTACACCTTC. The encoded protein is CSAQTGHQGGYTF.

This clonotype was observed at least ten times. The chain has TRBV10-3 and TRBJ2-1; tentative D call: TRBD2 (5 bases). This CDR3 region has 16 residues. Trimming removed 0 bases from V and 9 bases from J, with 18 bases in between. Germline-derived CDR1 and CDR2 are ENHRY and SYGVKD. The CDR3 loop is CAISESKSSGEGEQFF. In DNA, the CDR3 is TGTGCCATCAGTGAGTCGAAAAGCTCAGGCGAGGGTGAGCAGTTCTTC.

This clonotype was counted many times. The V call is TRBV14, the J call TRBJ2-3; D is uncertain. Germline-derived CDR1 and CDR2 are SGHDN and FVKESK. V lost 6 bases to trimming and J lost 9 bases, with 10 bases between them. CDR3 length equals 11 residues. CDR3 region: CASSPGVTQYF. CDR3 sequence (DNA): TGTGCCAGCAGTCCCGGTGTAACGCAGTATTTT.

The sample holds many counts of this clonotype. The chain recombines TRBV19 with TRBJ1-1; D is unclear. This CDR3 is built from 13 residues. V gave up 6 bases and J gave up 0 bases, with 8 bases separating them. CDR1 is LNHDA, CDR2 SQIVND, per germline (reference sequence). In DNA form, the CDR3 reads TGTGCCAGTAGGCCGTCTATGAACACTGAAGCTTTCTTT. As protein: CASRPSMNTEAFF.

This clonotype has just a few counts. The chain combines TRBV7-9 with TRBJ1-1; D unclear. Trimming left V 4 bases short and J 4 bases short, with 19 bases between. The length of the CDR3 is 16 residues. Germline V gene lookup returns CDR1 SEHNR and CDR2 FQNEAQ (reference sequence). The CDR3 DNA follows: TGTGCCAGCAGCTCACCTCTGGCGTGGAGGAGCACTGAAGCTTTCTTT. Its translation is CASSSPLAWRSTEAFF.

This clonotype appeared many times. V usage is TRBV20-1 and J usage is TRBJ1-2; D not certain. This CDR3 contains 12 residues. Germline assignment: CDR1 DFQATT and CDR2 SNEGSKA (reference sequence). Trimming shortened V by 6 bases and J by 4 bases, and 12 bases separated the two germline ends. This CDR3 is CSASQPGYGYTF. The DNA of the CDR3 is TGCAGTGCCTCTCAGCCAGGCTATGGCTACACCTTC.

As to this clonotype: This could be a read error, since a much larger clone is one nucleotide away. The chain carries TRBV20-1 and TRBJ2-1; D gene uncertain. The germline CDR1 and CDR2 sequences are DFQATT and SNEGSKA (reference sequence). The ends were cut back, 6 bases at V and 1 base at J, with 16 bases in the middle. The length of the CDR3 is 15 residues. CDR3 DNA: TGCAGTGCATTCATGGCGGACCAGTCCTACAATGAGCAGTTCTTC. Translating it yields CSAFMADQSYNEQFF.

This clonotype was seen at least ten times. CDR3 region: CASRGGGNEQFF. CDR3 coding DNA: TGTGCCAGCAGGGGGGGAGGCAATGAGCAGTTCTTC. The chain employs TRBV3-1 and TRBJ2-1, with D possibly TRBD2 on 6 matching bases. Trimming shortened V by 6 bases and J by 6 bases, and 9 bases separated the two germline ends. The CDR3 runs to 12 residues. The germline V gene has CDR1 LGHDT and CDR2 YNNKEL (reference sequence).

This clonotype was counted many times. J is TRBJ2-7 and V is TRBV11-2; unclear D gene. The CDR3 runs to 13 residues. V dropped 5 bases and J dropped 2 bases, with 10 bases sitting between them. CDR1 and CDR2 from the germline V gene are SGHAT and FQNNGV. The DNA for the CDR3 is TGTGCCAGCAGCCCCGGGCCAACCTACGAGCAGTACTTC. It encodes CASSPGPTYEQYF.